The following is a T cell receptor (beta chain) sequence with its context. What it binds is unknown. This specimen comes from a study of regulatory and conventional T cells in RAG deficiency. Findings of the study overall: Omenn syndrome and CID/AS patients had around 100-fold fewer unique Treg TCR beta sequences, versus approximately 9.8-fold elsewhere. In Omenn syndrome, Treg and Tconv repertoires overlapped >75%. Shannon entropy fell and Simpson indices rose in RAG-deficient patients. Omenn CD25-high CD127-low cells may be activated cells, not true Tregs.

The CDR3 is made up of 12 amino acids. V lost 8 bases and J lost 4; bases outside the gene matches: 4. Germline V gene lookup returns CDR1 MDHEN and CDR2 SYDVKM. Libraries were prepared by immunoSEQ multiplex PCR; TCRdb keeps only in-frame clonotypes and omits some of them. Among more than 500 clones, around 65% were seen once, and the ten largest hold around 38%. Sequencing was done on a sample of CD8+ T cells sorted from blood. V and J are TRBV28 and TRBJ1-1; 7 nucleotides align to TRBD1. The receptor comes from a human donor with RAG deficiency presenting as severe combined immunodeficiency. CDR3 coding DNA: TGTGCCAGCGACAGGGATCCCACTGAAGCTTTCTTT. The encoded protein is CASDRDPTEAFF.